The entry that follows covers one T cell receptor (beta chain) sequence. Its antigen is currently unknown. This sample is part of a study of T cell responses to AZD1222 COVID-19 vaccine. The study, taken as a whole, reports: With two AZD1222 doses given, Spike-specific TCR breadth and depth both rose. CD4 TCRs covered the whole spike, strongest at regions 160-218 and 743-854.

Only in-frame clones appear in the TCRdb table, and some are missing; sequencing was by immunoSEQ multiplex PCR. This sample has 100,000 to 120,000 clones; nearly 90% occur once, and the top ten carry about two fifths. The receptor comes from an adult who received the AZD1222 COVID-19 vaccine. Specimen: peripheral blood, collected 28 days after the second AZD1222 dose.

CDR3 sequence (DNA): TGTGCCAGCAGCTTGCTGTTAGTCGGTGCTGAAGCTTTCTTT. This codes for CASSLLLVGAEAFF. The chain combines TRBV7-2 with TRBJ1-1; D gene uncertain. The CDR3 is 14 residues long. Deletions cut 3 bases from V and 6 bases from J, with 14 bases between. The V gene's germline CDR1 is SGHTA and CDR2 FQGNSA.